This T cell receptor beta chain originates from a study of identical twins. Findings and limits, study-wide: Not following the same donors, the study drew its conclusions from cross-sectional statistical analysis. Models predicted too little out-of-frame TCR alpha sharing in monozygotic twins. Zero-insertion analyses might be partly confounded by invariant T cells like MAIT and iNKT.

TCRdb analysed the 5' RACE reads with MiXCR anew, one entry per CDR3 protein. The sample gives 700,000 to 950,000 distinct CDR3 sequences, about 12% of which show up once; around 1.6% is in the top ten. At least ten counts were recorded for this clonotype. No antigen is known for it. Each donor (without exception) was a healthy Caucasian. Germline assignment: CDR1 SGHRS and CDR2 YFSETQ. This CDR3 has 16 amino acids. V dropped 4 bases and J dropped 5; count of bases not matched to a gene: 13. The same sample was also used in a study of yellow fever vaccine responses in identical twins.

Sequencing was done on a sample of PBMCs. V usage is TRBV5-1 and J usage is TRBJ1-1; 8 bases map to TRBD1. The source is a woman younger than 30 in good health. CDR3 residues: CASSQATGVFGTEAFF. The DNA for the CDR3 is TGCGCCAGCAGCCAAGCGACAGGGGTGTTCGGAACTGAAGCTTTCTTT. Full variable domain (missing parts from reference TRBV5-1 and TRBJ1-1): KAGVTQTPRYLIKTRGQQVTLSCSPISGHRSVSWYQQTPGQGLQFLFEYFSETQRNKGNFPGRFSGRQFSNSRSEMNVSTLELGDSALYLCASSQATGVFGTEAFFGQGTRLTVV.